Listed here are 18 T cell receptor beta chains from one sample, sequenced in a study of OX40 agonist ivuxolimab in advanced cancers. The data were produced by immunoSEQ multiplex PCR, yet TCRdb's version contains in-frame clones alone and is incomplete. The table lists roughly 95,000 clones, 85% to 90% of them singletons. The sequences come from CD4+ or CD8+ T cells sorted from blood, collected in a trial of the OX40 agonist ivuxolimab. The receptors come from an adult with an advanced solid tumor such as melanoma, head and neck, liver or kidney cancer.

This rearrangement joins TRBV6-5 to TRBJ2-5; 7 bases match TRBD2. The V gene's germline CDR1 is MNHEY and CDR2 SVGAGI. This CDR3 is 15 amino acids long. With 0 bases clipped from V and 5 bases from J, the junction kept 6 bases outside the gene matches. The DNA of the CDR3 is TGTGCCAGCAGTTACTCGTGGACTAGTGCTGAGACCCAGTACTTC. Translating it yields CASSYSWTSAETQYF.

This chain joins TRBV6-6 and TRBJ1-2, with 9 bases identical to TRBD1. Germline loops: CDR1 MNHNY, CDR2 SVGAGI (reference sequence). CDR3 length equals 16 residues. The V and J ends lost 6 bases and 0 bases, in that order; junction bases with no gene match: 8. CDR3 sequence (DNA): TGTGCCAGCAGCCCCCGGGGACAGGGAGCTAACTATGGCTACACCTTC. It codes for CASSPRGQGANYGYTF.

The CDR3 region is CASGLVPNSGNTIYF. In DNA, the CDR3 is TGTGCTAGTGGTTTGGTACCGAACTCTGGAAACACCATATATTTT. The chain combines TRBV12-5 with TRBJ1-3, with D unclear. The V gene's germline CDR1 is LGHNT and CDR2 FRNRAP. V was pared by 0 bases and J by 0 bases, with 6 bases between. The CDR3 extends over 15 amino acids. Complete variable domain (other parts from reference TRBV12-5 and TRBJ1-3): DARVTQTPRHKVTEMGQEVTMRCQPILGHNTVFWYRQTMMQGLELLAYFRNRAPLDDSGMPKDRFSAEMPDATLATLKIQPSEPRDSAVYFCASGLVPNSGNTIYFGEGSWLTVV.

The chain combines TRBV19 with TRBJ2-7; 9 bases map to TRBD2. V shed 0 bases and J 5 bases; nucleotides not matched to a gene: 5. The germline gives CDR1 LNHDA, CDR2 SQIVND (reference sequence). This CDR3 comprises 15 residues. As DNA, the CDR3 is TGTGCCAGTAGTATAGAGGGTAGCGGGAGACACGAGCAGTACTTC. Its translation: CASSIEGSGRHEQYF. The full variable domain, completed using reference TRBV19 and TRBJ2-7, is DGGITQSPKYLFRKEGQNVTLSCEQNLNHDAMYWYRQDPGQGLRLIYYSQIVNDFQKGDIAEGYSVSREKKESFPLTVTSAQKNPTAFYLCASSIEGSGRHEQYFGPGTRLTVT.

The gene calls are TRBV29-1 and TRBJ1-2; 12 nucleotides match TRBD1. This CDR3 has 16 residues. V was clipped by 7 bases and J by 7 bases; unmatched bases: 16. CDR1 and CDR2 from the germline V gene are SQVTM and ANQGSEA. The CDR3: CSARRGDRGQLGGYTF. CDR3 nucleotide sequence: TGCAGCGCACGGAGAGGGGACAGGGGGCAATTGGGTGGCTACACCTTC.

The rearrangement uses TRBV7-6 and TRBJ2-7, with D maybe TRBD2 (5 bases). The CDR3 is 9 residues long. V shed 5 bases and J shed 12 bases, with 8 bases lying between them. The germline CDR1 and CDR2 sequences are SGHVS and FNYEAQ. CDR3 residues: CASSPRGYF. CDR3 DNA sequence: TGTGCCAGCAGCCCCCGGGGGTACTTC.

This chain links TRBV6-5 with TRBJ1-4; TRBD1 aligns across 7 bases. CDR3 length: 13 residues. V lost 7 bases to trimming and J lost 7 bases; unmatched junction nucleotides: 6. Looked up from germline, CDR1 is MNHEY and CDR2 is SVGAGI. In DNA form, the CDR3 reads TGTGCCAGCAATGACAGGGAGAGTGAAAAACTGTTTTTT. It is translated as CASNDRESEKLFF.

The J gene is TRBJ1-2, the V gene TRBV2, with TRBD1 as a possible D gene (5 bases). The CDR3 is 14 amino acids. Germline values: CDR1 SNHLY, CDR2 FYNNEI. V was shortened by 5 bases and J by 8 bases, with 18 bases between the two germline ends. CDR3: CASSPDSHEGGYTF. In DNA form, the CDR3 reads TGTGCCAGCAGTCCAGACAGCCACGAGGGAGGCTACACCTTC.

The rearrangement joins TRBV7-6 to TRBJ2-2; TRBD1 agrees at 11 bases. This CDR3 has 15 amino acids. V was pared by 5 bases and J by 7 bases, with 6 bases of the junction left unmatched. Germline V gene data show CDR1 as SGHVS and CDR2 as FNYEAQ. CDR3 in DNA: TGTGCCAGCAGCCAAGGGACAGGGGGGATCGGGGAGCTGTTTTTT. Protein product: CASSQGTGGIGELFF.

This sequence joins TRBV6-6 and TRBJ1-2; unclear D gene. V lost 5 bases and J lost 0, with 7 bases in between. The CDR3 length is 13 residues. The germline V gene encodes CDR1 MNHNY and CDR2 SVGAGI (reference sequence). CDR3 protein: CASSRLSNYGYTF. CDR3 DNA: TGTGCCAGCAGTCGTTTGTCTAACTATGGCTACACCTTC.

V usage is TRBV5-3 and J usage is TRBJ1-6; D ambiguous. TRBV5-3 is designated an ORF whose function remains uncertain. The length of the CDR3 is 11 residues. V lost 7 bases, J lost 7 bases, and 6 bases lay in between. The CDR3 region has the DNA TGTGCCAGATCCAGGAATTCACCCCTCCACTTT. It is translated as CARSRNSPLHF.

The genes are TRBV13 and TRBJ2-2; tentatively, D is TRBD1 (5 bases). V dropped 6 bases and J dropped 4 bases, with 12 bases sitting between them. The CDR3 length is 14 residues. Germline CDR1 is PRHDT and CDR2 is FYEKMQ (reference sequence). The CDR3 DNA sequence: TGTGCCAGCAGTCCCACAGGTATCACCGGGGAGCTGTTTTTT. It yields the protein CASSPTGITGELFF.

The chain combines TRBV28 with TRBJ2-2, with D possibly being TRBD1 or TRBD2 (5 bases each). From germline, CDR1 is MDHEN and CDR2 SYDVKM. The CDR3 length is 16 residues. Deletions cut 3 bases from V and 2 bases from J, with 13 bases between. The CDR3 reads CASSLGPLANTGELFF. The CDR3 region has the DNA TGTGCCAGCAGTTTGGGGCCTCTAGCCAACACCGGGGAGCTGTTTTTT.

The chain recombines TRBV10-3 with TRBJ1-1, with 8 bases aligning to TRBD1. V lost 5 bases, J lost 7 bases, and 12 bases stayed unmatched. The CDR3 consists of 15 residues. Germline CDR1 is ENHRY and CDR2 is SYGVKD. The CDR3 is CAISPSDRGEVEAFF. In nucleotides, the CDR3 is TGTGCCATCAGTCCTTCAGACAGGGGAGAAGTTGAAGCTTTCTTT.

V is TRBV7-2 and J is TRBJ2-1, with D possibly matching TRBD2 (6 bases). Germline V gives CDR1 SGHTA, CDR2 FQGNSA. The CDR3 sequence is 15 residues long. The V gene lost 4 bases and the J gene lost 0 bases, with 10 bases spanning the gap. Written as DNA, the CDR3 is TGTGCCAGCAGCTCTAGCGTCAGCTCCTACAATGAGCAGTTCTTC. It encodes CASSSSVSSYNEQFF.

The J gene is TRBJ2-7, the V gene TRBV29-1, with D unclear. Looked up from germline, CDR1 is SQVTM and CDR2 is ANQGSEA. The CDR3 consists of 15 residues. V lost 7 bases, J lost 3 bases, and 22 bases lay in between. The DNA for the CDR3 is TGCAGCGCGCGGTTTAGAGAGAGAGAAGGCTACGAGCAGTACTTC. This translates into CSARFREREGYEQYF.

This sequence joins TRBV19 and TRBJ1-5, with D perhaps TRBD1 (5 bases). The CDR3 is made up of 13 amino acids. Germline CDR1 and CDR2: LNHDA and SQIVND (reference sequence). Trimming removed 5 bases from V and 2 bases from J, with 7 bases in between. The CDR3 DNA sequence: TGTGCCAGTAGTGAGACAGGCAATCAGCCCCAGCATTTT. It codes for CASSETGNQPQHF.

This clone turned up a few times. This rearrangement joins TRBV9 to TRBJ2-1; D is unclear. The CDR3 runs 14 residues. Deletions cut 0 bases from V and 4 bases from J, with 8 bases between. Germline values: CDR1 SGDLS, CDR2 YYNGEE. The chain's CDR3 is CASSVVSEYNEQFF. The CDR3 DNA is TGTGCCAGCAGCGTAGTTTCAGAGTACAATGAGCAGTTCTTC. Filled out from reference TRBV9 and TRBJ2-1, the complete variable domain reads DSGVTQTPKHLITATGQRVTLRCSPRSGDLSVYWYQQSLDQGLQFLIQYYNGEERAKGNILERFSAQQFPDLHSELNLSSLELGDSALYFCASSVVSEYNEQFFGPGTRLTVL.